The rows below give T cell receptor beta chains drawn from one sample of a study of cytomegalovirus exposure and HLA in healthy donors. Profiled with immunoSEQ multiplex PCR; TCRdb holds only in-frame clones, not every one. The top ten hold 6.6% of the sample, which has 130,000 or so clones, about two thirds seen once. The sequenced sample consisted of PBMCs. These receptors originate from a man aged 35-49 years in good health and CMV-seropositive. Both conserved end residues are part of each CDR3. D genes are given only for firm matches. The listing skips clone size in some rows; elsewhere it reads once, few, many or a size class.

J gene	V gene	clone size	D gene	CDR3 protein	CDR3 DNA
TRBJ1-2	TRBV10-3	-	TRBD1	CAIRVTGAANYGYTF	TGTGCCATCAGGGTAACAGGGGCAGCTAACTATGGCTACACCTTC
TRBJ1-1	TRBV5-1	-	TRBD1	CASSAPRGQWALNTEAFF	TGCGCCAGCAGCGCCCCGAGGGGGCAATGGGCCTTGAACACTGAAGCTTTCTTT
TRBJ2-3	TRBV2	-	-	CASSEGARGTDTQYF	TGTGCCAGCAGTGAGGGGGCGCGTGGCACAGATACGCAGTATTTT
TRBJ2-5	TRBV30	-	-	CAWSVDQFQETQYF	TGTGCCTGGAGTGTAGATCAGTTCCAAGAGACCCAGTACTTC
TRBJ2-7	TRBV19	-	TRBD2	CASSRPGLASYEQYF	TGTGCCAGTAGTAGGCCGGGACTAGCTTCGTACGAGCAGTACTTC
TRBJ2-2	TRBV5-4	-	-	CASSLGGMNTGELFF	TGTGCCAGCAGCTTGGGAGGAATGAACACCGGGGAGCTGTTTTTT
TRBJ1-2	TRBV5-1	-	-	CASGKGQSYGYTF	TGCGCCAGCGGAAAAGGACAGAGCTATGGCTACACCTTC
TRBJ1-1	TRBV2	-	TRBD1	CASSDNRGNTEAFF	TGTGCCAGCAGTGACAACAGGGGGAACACTGAAGCTTTCTTT
TRBJ1-5	TRBV7-8	-	TRBD1	CASASRTGGFSNQPQHF	TGTGCCAGCGCAAGTCGGACAGGGGGCTTTAGTAATCAGCCCCAGCATTTT
TRBJ2-2	TRBV6-1	-	-	CASSELAERTGELFF	TGTGCCAGCAGTGAACTTGCGGAACGCACCGGGGAGCTGTTTTTT
TRBJ1-6	TRBV30	-	TRBD1	CAWSLGQANSPLHF	TGTGCCTGGAGTCTTGGACAGGCGAATTCACCCCTCCACTTT
TRBJ1-3	TRBV7-6	-	TRBD1	CASSSGQGNTIYF	TGTGCCAGCAGCTCCGGACAGGGGAACACCATATATTTT
TRBJ2-5	TRBV28	once	TRBD2	CASSSGTKYQETQYF	TGTGCCAGCAGTTCCGGGACTAAGTACCAAGAGACCCAGTACTTC
TRBJ1-1	TRBV10-3	once	-	CAISESPETEAFF	TGTGCCATCAGTGAGTCCCCCGAGACTGAAGCTTTCTTT
TRBJ1-2	TRBV5-6	once	TRBD1	CASSRDRAYGYTF	TGTGCCAGCAGCCGGGACAGGGCTTATGGCTACACCTTC
TRBJ1-5	TRBV15	-	-	CATSRDTGYGNQPQHF	TGTGCCACCAGCAGAGATACAGGGTACGGCAATCAGCCCCAGCATTTT
TRBJ1-2	TRBV5-1	-	-	CASSFGRTYYGYTF	TGCGCCAGCAGCTTTGGCCGGACATATTATGGCTACACCTTC
TRBJ2-7	TRBV7-9	-	-	CASSLAQQGREQYF	TGTGCCAGCAGCTTAGCGCAACAGGGCCGCGAGCAGTACTTC
TRBJ1-5	TRBV27	-	-	CASSPLAGPNQPQHF	TGTGCCAGCAGTCCACTTGCGGGGCCGAATCAGCCCCAGCATTTT